The 26 T cell receptor beta chains reported below all come from one sample, sequenced in a study of cytomegalovirus exposure and HLA in healthy donors (dated 2017 in TCRdb). Library prep was done by the immunoSEQ multiplex PCR assay. For the multiplex PCR, a mixture combining 60 forward primers for TCR Vbeta segments and 13 reverse primers for TCR Jbeta segments was used. TCRdb stores this immuneACCESS table with in-frame sequences only. Part of the clones is absent; in the studies checked, under half of the shortfall reflects unresolved V genes, and no reason is known for the rest. This sample holds roughly 80,000 clones; roughly 76% were observed only once. The ten largest make up around 2% of the sample. The sequenced material came from PBMCs. Receptors were obtained from a woman aged 25 to 39 in good health and CMV-seronegative.

The genes are TRBV28 and TRBJ2-7; 13 positions agree with TRBD2. Germline CDR1 reads MDHEN; CDR2 reads SYDVKM. The junction had 15 bases not matched to a gene; V was cut back by 9 bases and J by 1 base. The length of the CDR3 is 18 residues. This CDR3 is CASLASGLAGMESYEQYF. For the CDR3, the DNA is TGTGCCAGTCTAGCCTCGGGACTAGCGGGAATGGAGTCCTACGAGCAGTACTTC.

This chain joins TRBV5-1 and TRBJ2-5; D remains ambiguous. The V gene's germline CDR1 is SGHRS and CDR2 YFSETQ. V shed 3 bases and J shed 2 bases, with 14 bases lying between them. This CDR3 contains 15 residues. Here the CDR3 DNA reads TGCGCCAGCAGCTCCCCCGGTAACAGTCAAGAGACCCAGTACTTC. Protein sequence: CASSSPGNSQETQYF.

The chain uses TRBV5-1 and TRBJ1-5, with D perhaps matching TRBD1 (6 bases). Trimming pared 0 bases from V and 3 bases from J, leaving 7 bases between. The CDR3 runs 14 residues. Germline CDR1 reads SGHRS; CDR2 reads YFSETQ. The CDR3 here is CASSLGDNNQPQHF. As DNA, the CDR3 is TGCGCCAGCAGCTTGGGGGACAACAATCAGCCCCAGCATTTT.

The chain joins TRBV5-1 to TRBJ1-1, with D perhaps TRBD1 (6 bases). CDR1 SGHRS and CDR2 YFSETQ come from the germline V gene. The CDR3 is made up of 14 amino acids. Between the trimmed V and J ends, which lost 4 bases and 2 bases, there was a span of 12 bases. CDR3 nucleotide sequence: TGCGCCAGCAGCGAGGGGGGGACCAACACTGAAGCTTTCTTT. Protein sequence: CASSEGGTNTEAFF.

This chain uses TRBV4-3 with TRBJ1-5; perhaps TRBD1 as D (6 bases). CDR1 and CDR2 (germline): LGHNA, YSLEER. This CDR3 is 13 amino acids long. V lost 5 bases and J lost 6, with 11 bases in between. CDR3 amino acids: CASSFTGSQPQHF. The CDR3 region has the DNA TGCGCCAGCAGCTTTACAGGGAGTCAGCCCCAGCATTTT.

V and J are TRBV6-1 and TRBJ1-5, with D hard to call. This CDR3 spans 16 amino acids. Germline CDR1 is MNHNS and CDR2 is SASEGT. V lost 2 bases and J 6 bases, leaving 17 bases between the germline ends. CDR3 sequence reads: CASSEWGSGSGQPQHF. In DNA form, the CDR3 reads TGTGCCAGCAGTGAATGGGGTTCGGGGTCGGGTCAGCCCCAGCATTTT.

The chain employs TRBV28 and TRBJ2-7; 7 bases are shared with TRBD1. Germline lookup yields CDR1 MDHEN and CDR2 SYDVKM. J lost 2 bases, V lost 7 bases, and 11 bases had no gene match. There are 15 residues in the CDR3. The CDR3 DNA is TGTGCCAGCATTCCCGGGACAGCCCCCACCTACGAGCAGTACTTC. Its translation: CASIPGTAPTYEQYF.

DNA of the CDR3: TGTGCCAGCAGCTTAGGGCTCAGGGCAGAGACCCAGTACTTC. Its protein is CASSLGLRAETQYF. The J gene is TRBJ2-5, the V gene TRBV7-2, with D maybe TRBD1 (5 bases). The CDR3 extends over 14 amino acids. CDR1 SGHTA and CDR2 FQGNSA come from the germline V gene. V lost 1 base and J lost 4, with 10 bases in between.

The CDR3, as DNA: TGTGCCAGCTATATTCTCAGGGCCACGGGGGACTATGGCTACACCTTC. Its translation: CASYILRATGDYGYTF. The chain couples TRBV2 to TRBJ1-2, with D maybe TRBD1 (5 bases). V was cut by 8 bases and J by 3 bases, with 22 bases left in between. Germline loops: CDR1 SNHLY, CDR2 FYNNEI. The CDR3 is made up of 16 amino acids.

This sequence joins TRBV7-2 and TRBJ2-5; 9 nucleotides match TRBD2. Trimming removed 5 bases from V and 7 bases from J; junction bases left unmatched: 8. The CDR3 spans 14 residues. Germline values: CDR1 SGHTA, CDR2 FQGNSA. CDR3: CASSRLAVFGTQYF. CDR3 DNA sequence: TGTGCCAGCAGCCGACTAGCGGTGTTTGGGACCCAGTACTTC.

In DNA form, the CDR3 reads TGTGCCAGCAGTTCCGGGGGACTAGCGGAATACGAGCAGTACTTC. Amino acid sequence: CASSSGGLAEYEQYF. The chain joins TRBV28 to TRBJ2-7; TRBD2 agrees at 11 bases. In germline, CDR1 is MDHEN, CDR2 SYDVKM. This CDR3 is 15 amino acids long. The junction had 6 bases not matched to a gene; V was cut back by 4 bases and J by 4 bases.

The J gene is TRBJ2-1, the V gene TRBV27; D ambiguous. Germline CDR1 and CDR2: MNHEY and SMNVEV (reference sequence). The CDR3 sequence is 13 residues long. V was shortened by 5 bases and J by 9 bases, with 14 bases between the two germline ends. This CDR3 is CASSRLSLGEQFF. In DNA, the CDR3 is TGTGCCAGCAGTAGACTCTCCCTAGGTGAGCAGTTCTTC.

The chain recombines TRBV5-1 with TRBJ2-5, with TRBD1 matching 7 bases. J was trimmed by 2 bases and V by 3 bases; bases with no gene match: 7. Germline-derived CDR1 and CDR2 are SGHRS and YFSETQ. CDR3 length: 15 residues. The CDR3 reads CASSSLADRQETQYF. CDR3 sequence (DNA): TGCGCCAGCAGCTCGTTGGCGGACAGGCAAGAGACCCAGTACTTC.

The V and J genes are TRBV5-6 and TRBJ2-5, with 10 bases aligning to TRBD2. This CDR3 spans 14 amino acids. Per germline, CDR1 SGHDT and CDR2 YYEEEE. V shed 3 bases and J 5 bases; nucleotides not matched to a gene: 4. This CDR3 is CASSSSGSRETQYF. The CDR3 bases are TGTGCCAGCAGCTCTAGCGGGAGCAGGGAGACCCAGTACTTC.

The genes are TRBV29-1 and TRBJ1-1, with a tentative D call TRBD1 (6 bases). From germline, CDR1 is SQVTM and CDR2 ANQGSEA. With 6 bases removed from V and 0 bases from J, the gap between germline ends came to 11 bases. The CDR3 consists of 13 residues. CDR3 protein: CSVIGQLNTEAFF. The CDR3 region has the DNA TGCAGCGTAATAGGACAGCTGAACACTGAAGCTTTCTTT.

This chain uses TRBV2 with TRBJ1-1; 8 bases map to TRBD1. V lost 9 bases and J lost 1; bases outside the gene matches: 1. The germline V gene has CDR1 SNHLY and CDR2 FYNNEI. The CDR3 has 12 amino acids. The CDR3, as DNA: TGTGCCAGGACAGGGGCGAACACTGAAGCTTTCTTT. Its protein is CARTGANTEAFF.

This clone was observed once. The genes are TRBV7-9 and TRBJ2-1; perhaps TRBD2 as D (5 bases). In germline, CDR1 is SEHNR, CDR2 FQNEAQ (reference sequence). V lost 4 bases to trimming and J lost 7 bases, with 20 bases between them. The CDR3 sequence is 16 residues long. The CDR3 here is CASSSSPGKMKNEQFF. In nucleotides, the CDR3 is TGTGCCAGCAGCTCCTCCCCCGGGAAAATGAAGAATGAGCAGTTCTTC.

This rearrangement joins TRBV4-2 to TRBJ1-2, with a possible D match to TRBD1 (5 bases). The CDR3 is made up of 15 amino acids. Germline V lookup: CDR1 LGHNA, CDR2 YNFKEQ. The V end lost 2 bases, the J end lost 4 bases, and 14 bases lay between the germline ends. In DNA form, the CDR3 reads TGTGCCAGCAGCCAAAATCGGGGGACCTCCTATGGCTACACCTTC. Translated, it gives CASSQNRGTSYGYTF.

The chain has TRBV28 and TRBJ2-5; TRBD2 is a possible D gene (6 bases). V gave up 5 bases and J gave up 2 bases, with 18 bases separating them. The CDR3 spans 16 residues. Germline values: CDR1 MDHEN, CDR2 SYDVKM. The CDR3 is CASSVSGVTAQETQYF. CDR3 in DNA: TGTGCCAGCAGTGTTAGCGGAGTCACCGCACAAGAGACCCAGTACTTC. Full variable domain (remainder filled in from reference TRBV28 and TRBJ2-5): DVKVTQSSRYLVKRTGEKVFLECVQDMDHENMFWYRQDPGLGLRLIYFSYDVKMKEKGDIPEGYSVSREKKERFSLILESASTNQTSMYLCASSVSGVTAQETQYFGPGTRLLVL.

V is TRBV7-8 and J is TRBJ2-2; tentatively, D is TRBD2 (5 bases). Trimming cost V 5 bases and J 7 bases, with 14 bases left between them. The CDR3 is 14 amino acids. Per germline, CDR1 SGHVS and CDR2 FQNEAQ. In DNA form, the CDR3 reads TGTGCCAGCAGCGCTGCTCTAGCTGGCGGGGAGCTGTTTTTT. It translates to CASSAALAGGELFF.

The chain combines TRBV5-1 with TRBJ2-5; 12 positions agree with TRBD1. The J call may not be correct, given that the DNA end is closer to TRBJ2-7. This CDR3 comprises 16 residues. Germline CDR1 reads SGHRS; CDR2 reads YFSETQ. CDR3 loop: CASSLGDRGRPYEQYF. CDR3 nucleotide sequence: TGCGCCAGCAGCTTGGGGGACAGGGGGCGACCCTACGAGCAGTACTTC.

The chain uses TRBV18 and TRBJ2-7, with D unclear. The CDR3 sequence is 12 residues long. Germline V gene sequence: CDR1 KGHSH, CDR2 LQKENI. The ends were cut back, 3 bases at V and 2 bases at J, with 5 bases in the middle. CDR3 nucleotide sequence: TGTGCCAGCTCACCCGTCCCCTACGAGCAGTACTTC. Translating gives CASSPVPYEQYF.

V gene TRBV30 combines with J gene TRBJ1-1; D might be TRBD1 (6 bases). The CDR3 is 14 residues long. V was shortened by 4 bases and J by 1 base, with 13 bases between the two germline ends. The V gene's germline CDR1 is GTSNPN and CDR2 SVGIG (reference sequence). Here the CDR3 DNA reads TGTGCCTGGACGTCCGGGACACAGAACACTGAAGCTTTCTTT. Translated: CAWTSGTQNTEAFF.

The J gene is TRBJ2-1, the V gene TRBV6-1, with 8 bases aligning to TRBD2. V dropped 4 bases and J dropped 9; count of bases not matched to a gene: 5. Germline V gene data show CDR1 as MNHNS and CDR2 as SASEGT. The CDR3 is made up of 13 amino acids. Here the CDR3 DNA reads TGTGCCAGCAGTGGTGGACTAGCCCTTGAGCAGTTCTTC. Amino acid sequence: CASSGGLALEQFF.

The rearrangement joins TRBV27 to TRBJ2-1; 11 bases map to TRBD2. Trimming at V came to 3 bases and at J to 0 bases, leaving 7 bases not matched to a gene. Germline CDR1 MNHEY, CDR2 SMNVEV (reference sequence). The CDR3 totals 18 residues. The CDR3 DNA is TGTGCCAGCAGTTTGGCACTAGCGGGAGCGGCCTCCTACAATGAGCAGTTCTTC. It is translated as CASSLALAGAASYNEQFF.

This chain joins TRBV4-1 and TRBJ1-1; 9 nucleotides agree with TRBD1. The CDR3 runs 15 residues. The ends lost 0 bases at V and 2 bases at J; junction bases unmatched: 1. CDR1 and CDR2 (germline): MGHRA, YSYEKL. The CDR3 DNA reads as TGCGCCAGCAGCCAAGAGGGACAGGGCAACACTGAAGCTTTCTTT. Translation: CASSQEGQGNTEAFF.